This entry features one T cell receptor (beta chain) sequence. What it binds is not known. The source of the sample is a study of cytomegalovirus exposure and HLA in healthy donors. General observations from the study: Among TCR sequences, most were rare, though some public TCRs appeared in many donors. Cytomegalovirus association was assigned to around 150 TCR beta chains.

The V and J ends lost 0 bases and 3 bases respectively, with 12 bases between them. The germline V gene has CDR1 MNHEY and CDR2 SVGAGI. The CDR3 has 15 residues. Sequencing used immunoSEQ multiplex PCR; TCRdb keeps in-frame clones, though not all of them. In the table there are more than 200,000 clones, about 90% of which are singletons. Sequencing was performed on PBMCs. The origin of this receptor is a man younger than 35 in good health and CMV-seropositive. V and J are TRBV6-5 and TRBJ2-7; TRBD2 is a possible D gene (6 bases). CDR3 amino acids: CASSYSAGRSYEQYF. The CDR3 region has the DNA TGTGCCAGCAGTTACTCTGCGGGGAGGAGCTACGAGCAGTACTTC.